The clone carrying this T cell receptor beta chain was counted only a few times. A second roughly 7 to 11 cycle PCR used barcoded and J-beta primers. In TCRdb, the 5' RACE reads were re-called with MiXCR into one record per CDR3 protein. The sample lists 550,000 to 650,000 distinct CDR3 sequences, approximately 26% occurring once. This entry is derived from a study of blood T cells in healthy people across ages. Every participating donor contributed roughly 9.6 milliliters of peripheral blood through a draw. The sample was also linked to a second study, of T cells of mothers and their children. That study reports: Roughly 6 children, together with their three healthy Caucasian mothers, made up the donors. All extracted RNA went into cDNA synthesis, approximately 1.4 ug per 15 ul. Related and unrelated pairs show TCR recombination output that thymic selection shapes similarly.

This receptor was taken from a boy younger than 10 in good health. Sequenced material: blood.

The CDR3 region is CASSQEPWGVQPQHF. In DNA form, the CDR3 reads TGTGCCAGCAGCCAAGAGCCGTGGGGAGTTCAGCCCCAGCATTTT. The chain combines TRBV3-1 with TRBJ1-5; D is unclear. This CDR3 is 15 amino acids long. V was pared by 0 bases and J by 6 bases, with 12 bases between. Germline V CDR1 and CDR2: LGHDT, YNNKEL (reference sequence).